This is a list of T cell receptor beta chains from one sample in a study of cytomegalovirus exposure and HLA in healthy donors. Repertoires were generated with immunoSEQ multiplex PCR, while TCRdb's copy carries only in-frame clones and drops some. The repertoire holds fewer than 200,000 clones, with approximately 62% as singletons. Material: PBMCs. The receptors here all came from a man aged 50 or older in good health and CMV-seronegative. Both conserved end residues are part of each CDR3. Fields, in order: D gene, V gene, J gene, clone size, CDR3 DNA, CDR3 protein. D genes are given only for firm matches. Size is stated for part of the rows, as once, few or many counts, or as a class when the clone is expanded.

.	TRBV28	TRBJ1-6	.	TGTGCCAGCAGCATTGCCGGTAGCTCCTATAATTCACCCCTCCACTTT	CASSIAGSSYNSPLHF
TRBD1	TRBV9	TRBJ1-6	.	TGTGCCAGCAGCACGGACAGGACAAATTCACCCCTCCACTTT	CASSTDRTNSPLHF
TRBD1	TRBV6-5	TRBJ2-3	.	TGTGCCAGCAGGTCCTACAGGGGGACAGATACGCAGTATTTT	CASRSYRGTDTQYF
.	TRBV27	TRBJ1-1	.	TGTGCCAGCAGTTGGGTTGCAGGGAACACTGAAGCTTTCTTT	CASSWVAGNTEAFF
TRBD1	TRBV19	TRBJ2-7	few	TGTGCCAGTATTCGGACAGGGGTAGGCGAGCAGTACTTC	CASIRTGVGEQYF
.	TRBV19	TRBJ1-5	few	TGTGCCAGTAGTTCCCGACAGAAGCCCCAGCATTTT	CASSSRQKPQHF
TRBD1	TRBV7-2	TRBJ1-3	few	TGTGCCAGCAGCTTATATCTGTCCGGGACAGGGTTCGGAAACACCATATATTTT	CASSLYLSGTGFGNTIYF
TRBD1	TRBV27	TRBJ2-7	.	TGTGCCAGCAGCAATAGGGCGCACAAACAGGGGGCGGACGAGCAGTACTTC	CASSNRAHKQGADEQYF
TRBD1	TRBV5-1	TRBJ2-7	.	TGCGCCAGCAGCCCGGGACAGGCCCGCTCCTACGAGCAGTACTTC	CASSPGQARSYEQYF
TRBD2	TRBV7-8	TRBJ2-2	.	TGTGCCAGCAGCTTCTCCGGGACTAGCGGGGGGCTGAACACCGGGGAGCTGTTTTTT	CASSFSGTSGGLNTGELFF
.	TRBV19	TRBJ2-7	.	TGTGCCAGTAGCTGGAGTGAGCGGAGCTCCTACGAGCAGTACTTC	CASSWSERSSYEQYF
TRBD1	TRBV9	TRBJ2-5	few	TGTGCCAGCAGCGTAGGGGGACAGGGATATGAGACCCAGTACTTC	CASSVGGQGYETQYF
TRBD1	TRBV29-1	TRBJ2-7	.	TGCAGCGTTGAAGGACAGGGGCGAACCTACGAGCAGTACTTC	CSVEGQGRTYEQYF
.	TRBV7-9	TRBJ1-3	.	TGTGCCAGCAGCTTATCTTCCCCTACTGGAAACACCATATATTTT	CASSLSSPTGNTIYF